These 29 T cell receptor beta chains share one sample of origin, sequenced in a study of blood T cell repertoires in COVID-19. Data came from immunoSEQ multiplex PCR; TCRdb stores just in-frame clones and leaves some out. Of about 300,000 clones listed, approximately 88% are singletons. Sequenced: peripheral blood. The receptors originated from a young woman who had recovered from COVID-19.

The chain carries TRBV27 and TRBJ1-5; D possibly corresponds to TRBD1 (6 bases). CDR3 length: 15 residues. Germline V gives CDR1 MNHEY, CDR2 SMNVEV (reference sequence). V lost 3 bases and J 6 bases, leaving 15 bases between the germline ends. The CDR3 DNA is TGTGCCAGCAGTTTGTGGGGGGGCGTCGGTCAGCCCCAGCATTTT. Its protein is CASSLWGGVGQPQHF.

The sample holds a few counts of this clone. This chain connects TRBV2 to TRBJ2-2; 9 bases are shared with TRBD1. J lost 2 bases, V lost 4 bases, and 2 bases had no gene match. The CDR3 is 15 residues long. The V gene's germline CDR1 is SNHLY and CDR2 FYNNEI. CDR3 in DNA: TGTGCCAGCAGTGCGGACAGGGGTAACACCGGGGAGCTGTTTTTT. Protein sequence: CASSADRGNTGELFF.

The genes are TRBV27 and TRBJ1-4; 7 nucleotides line up with TRBD1. The V gene end was trimmed by 5 bases and the J gene end by 7 bases; junction bases not matched to a gene: 7. Germline assignment: CDR1 MNHEY and CDR2 SMNVEV (reference sequence). The CDR3 is 14 amino acids. CDR3 nucleotide sequence: TGTGCCAGCAGTCCGACGACAGGGTCTGAAAAACTGTTTTTT. Amino acid sequence: CASSPTTGSEKLFF.

CDR3 DNA: TGTGCCACCAGCAGAGATGGGGCAGGGGGCAGCCAGCCCCAGCATTTT. This translates into CATSRDGAGGSQPQHF. The chain links TRBV15 to TRBJ1-5; 8 bases align to TRBD1. The CDR3 covers 16 residues. In germline, CDR1 is LNHNV, CDR2 YYDKDF (reference sequence). V was pared by 0 bases and J by 7 bases, with 8 bases of the junction left unmatched.

This clone was seen only a few times. The chain carries TRBV3-1 (or the pseudogene TRBV3-2) and TRBJ2-7; 8 positions agree with TRBD1. V shed 2 bases, J shed 5 bases, and the junction held 5 bases outside the gene matches. The CDR3 spans 14 residues. CDR1 is LGHDT, CDR2 YNNKEL, per germline (reference sequence). This CDR3 reads CASSQQPGGHEQYF. The CDR3 DNA reads TGTGCCAGCAGCCAACAGCCAGGGGGCCACGAGCAGTACTTC.

The CDR3 sequence: CASSRQGGSSTDTQYF. In DNA, the CDR3 is TGTGCCAGCAGCAGACAAGGGGGCTCTAGCACAGATACGCAGTATTTT. The chain uses TRBV7-3 and TRBJ2-3; 7 nucleotides line up with TRBD1. Germline lookup yields CDR1 SGHTA and CDR2 FQGTGA. V lost 5 bases, J lost 0 bases, and 8 bases stayed unmatched. The CDR3 sequence is 16 residues long. Full variable domain (missing parts from reference TRBV7-3 and TRBJ2-3): GAGVSQTPSNKVTEKGKYVELRCDPISGHTALYWYRQSLGQGPEFLIYFQGTGAADDSGLPNDRFFAVRPEGSVSTLKIQRTERGDSAVYLCASSRQGGSSTDTQYFGPGTRLTVL.

This chain joins TRBV5-8 and TRBJ2-1, with D possibly TRBD1 on 6 matching bases. The CDR3 consists of 13 residues. Deletions cut 4 bases from V and 6 bases from J, with 11 bases between. The germline V gene has CDR1 SGHTS and CDR2 YDEGEE. This CDR3 reads CASSLTGPNEQFF. The CDR3, as DNA: TGTGCCAGCAGCCTGACAGGTCCCAATGAGCAGTTCTTC.

The chain couples TRBV2 to TRBJ1-2; 7 nucleotides agree with TRBD1. The CDR3 is 14 residues long. CDR1 SNHLY and CDR2 FYNNEI come from the germline V gene. Trimming at V came to 7 bases and at J to 0 bases, leaving 5 bases not matched to a gene. CDR3 coding DNA: TGTGCCAGCAATCCAGGGGGAACTAACTATGGCTACACCTTC. Amino acid sequence: CASNPGGTNYGYTF.

The chain carries TRBV5-1 and TRBJ2-7, with 7 bases fitting TRBD1. The V gene's germline CDR1 is SGHRS and CDR2 YFSETQ. CDR3 length equals 17 residues. Unmatched junction bases numbered 12, after V lost 1 base and J lost 2 bases. Here the CDR3 DNA reads TGCGCCAGCAGCTTGAAAAGTAAACGGGACAGCACCTACGAGCAGTACTTC. As protein: CASSLKSKRDSTYEQYF.

This sequence joins TRBV28 and TRBJ2-4; TRBD1 matches 11 bases. Losses at the gene ends were 6 bases for V and 1 base for J; bases not matched to a gene: 8. The V gene's germline CDR1 is MDHEN and CDR2 SYDVKM. This CDR3 spans 17 amino acids. CDR3 amino acids: CASSWTGGSAAKNIQYF. CDR3 in DNA: TGTGCCAGCAGCTGGACAGGGGGCTCGGCGGCCAAAAACATTCAGTACTTC. The full variable domain, in which reference TRBV28 and TRBJ2-4 provide the parts outside the CDR3, is DVKVTQSSRYLVKRTGEKVFLECVQDMDHENMFWYRQDPGLGLRLIYFSYDVKMKEKGDIPEGYSVSREKKERFSLILESASTNQTSMYLCASSWTGGSAAKNIQYFGAGTRLSVL.

The chain is built from TRBV6-5 and TRBJ1-2, with 10 bases that match TRBD1. The CDR3 covers 14 residues. The germline V gene encodes CDR1 MNHEY and CDR2 SVGAGI. Trimming took 7 bases from V and 4 from J; bases not matched to a gene: 6. CDR3 in amino acids: CASMRDRGPYGYTF. CDR3 in DNA: TGTGCCAGCATGAGAGACAGGGGGCCCTATGGCTACACCTTC.

This clone has a handful of counts. The V and J genes are TRBV18 and TRBJ1-2; D remains unclear. This CDR3 comprises 14 residues. Germline CDR1 and CDR2: KGHSH and LQKENI. The V and J ends lost 3 bases and 5 bases respectively, with 13 bases between them. The CDR3 is CASSPSVVSYGYTF. DNA of the CDR3: TGTGCCAGCTCACCGTCCGTTGTCAGTTATGGCTACACCTTC.

The rearrangement joins TRBV11-2 to TRBJ2-7, with 7 bases fitting TRBD2. V lost 7 bases and J lost 0; bases outside the gene matches: 18. The CDR3 is 18 amino acids. Germline CDR1 reads SGHAT; CDR2 reads FQNNGV. The CDR3 DNA reads as TGTGCCAGCACCCCGACAGCAAAGACTAGCCGGAGCTCCTACGAGCAGTACTTC. It yields the protein CASTPTAKTSRSSYEQYF. Based on the CDR3 plus reference TRBV11-2 and TRBJ2-7, the full variable domain is EAGVAQSPRYKIIEKRQSVAFWCNPISGHATLYWYQQILGQGPKLLIQFQNNGVVDDSQLPKDRFSAERLKGVDSTLKIQPAKLEDSAVYLCASTPTAKTSRSSYEQYFGPGTRLTVT.

V is TRBV11-2 and J is TRBJ2-3; 10 bases map to TRBD1. The junction had 6 bases not matched to a gene; V was cut back by 3 bases and J by 6 bases. CDR1 SGHAT and CDR2 FQNNGV come from the germline V gene. CDR3 length equals 15 residues. The CDR3 is CASSLDRGTLDTQYF. As DNA, the CDR3 is TGTGCCAGCAGCTTGGACAGGGGGACATTGGATACGCAGTATTTT. The full variable domain, rest sourced from reference TRBV11-2 and TRBJ2-3, is EAGVAQSPRYKIIEKRQSVAFWCNPISGHATLYWYQQILGQGPKLLIQFQNNGVVDDSQLPKDRFSAERLKGVDSTLKIQPAKLEDSAVYLCASSLDRGTLDTQYFGPGTRLTVL.

This rearrangement joins TRBV9 to TRBJ2-2; D is possibly TRBD2 (6 bases). The CDR3 consists of 15 residues. Germline CDR1 reads SGDLS; CDR2 reads YYNGEE. Trimming took off 0 bases at V and 0 bases at J, with 6 bases between the two ends. The CDR3 here is CASSVAGANTGELFF. The CDR3 nucleotides are TGTGCCAGCAGCGTAGCGGGGGCGAACACCGGGGAGCTGTTTTTT.

This sequence joins TRBV10-3 and TRBJ2-3; 9 bases are shared with TRBD2. The CDR3 runs 15 residues. V lost 3 bases to trimming and J lost 4 bases; unmatched junction nucleotides: 5. Per the germline V gene, CDR1 is ENHRY and CDR2 is SYGVKD. The CDR3 DNA sequence: TGTGCCATCAGTGAACGCGGGGGGGCCCCAGATACGCAGTATTTT. It encodes CAISERGGAPDTQYF.

This clone came up once. The chain couples TRBV5-5 to TRBJ2-7, with 8 bases matching TRBD2. The J segment lost 0 bases and the V segment lost 3 bases, leaving 8 bases of the junction unmatched. The germline gives CDR1 SGHKS, CDR2 YYEKEE (reference sequence). The CDR3 extends over 16 amino acids. CDR3 sequence: CASSSRGGGDSYEQYF. CDR3 in DNA: TGTGCCAGCAGCTCCCGGGGGGGCGGGGACTCCTACGAGCAGTACTTC. Full variable domain (rest looked up from reference TRBV5-5 and TRBJ2-7): DAGVTQSPTHLIKTRGQQVTLRCSPISGHKSVSWYQQVLGQGPQFIFQYYEKEERGRGNFPDRFSARQFPNYSSELNVNALLLGDSALYLCASSSRGGGDSYEQYFGPGTRLTVT.

The V gene is TRBV19, the J gene TRBJ2-2; 7 bases line up with TRBD1. V lost 7 bases to trimming and J lost 2 bases; unmatched junction nucleotides: 4. This CDR3 has 14 amino acids. Germline V gene data show CDR1 as LNHDA and CDR2 as SQIVND (reference sequence). The CDR3 is CASKRQGNTGELFF. The CDR3 nucleotides are TGTGCCAGTAAAAGACAGGGAAACACCGGGGAGCTGTTTTTT.

The V and J genes are TRBV7-2 and TRBJ2-5, with a tentative D call TRBD2 (5 bases). Trimming stripped 5 bases from V and 5 bases from J, with 15 bases between. CDR1 and CDR2 from the germline V gene are SGHTA and FQGNSA. The CDR3 sequence is 14 residues long. CDR3 residues: CASSRGSPGETQYF. The CDR3 DNA follows: TGTGCCAGCAGCCGGGGTTCCCCCGGGGAGACCCAGTACTTC.

The rearrangement uses TRBV27 and TRBJ1-1; weak D call: TRBD1 (6 bases). Trimming pared 8 bases from V and 1 base from J, leaving 17 bases between. The germline V gene has CDR1 MNHEY and CDR2 SMNVEV (reference sequence). CDR3 length equals 15 residues. The CDR3 coding sequence is TGTGCCAGCCTATCCCGGGACACGAAGAACACTGAAGCTTTCTTT. Protein sequence: CASLSRDTKNTEAFF.

In the case of this clone: Within the sample, other DNA sequences also encode this same CDR3. CDR3 sequence (DNA): TGCGCCAGCAGCTTGGGACTCACGAACACTGAAGCTTTCTTT. This sequence encodes CASSLGLTNTEAFF. This chain connects TRBV5-1 to TRBJ1-1; D uncertain. CDR3 length: 14 residues. V gave up 0 bases and J gave up 1 base, with 7 bases separating them. The germline gives CDR1 SGHRS, CDR2 YFSETQ. The variable domain in full, completed from reference TRBV5-1 and TRBJ1-1, reads KAGVTQTPRYLIKTRGQQVTLSCSPISGHRSVSWYQQTPGQGLQFLFEYFSETQRNKGNFPGRFSGRQFSNSRSEMNVSTLELGDSALYLCASSLGLTNTEAFFGQGTRLTVV.

This rearrangement joins TRBV19 to TRBJ2-1; D not resolved. In germline, CDR1 is LNHDA, CDR2 SQIVND (reference sequence). The CDR3 runs to 12 residues. V was pared by 4 bases and J by 4 bases, with 5 bases between. This CDR3 reads CASSNRYNEQFF. The CDR3 DNA is TGTGCCAGTAGTAACAGATACAATGAGCAGTTCTTC.

V is TRBV29-1 and J is TRBJ2-1, with TRBD2 identical over 12 bases. The trim removed 7 bases at V and 8 bases at J, leaving 6 bases unmatched. The CDR3 is 13 residues long. CDR1 and CDR2 (germline): SQVTM, ANQGSEA. The CDR3 sequence is CSELAGGPDEQFF. The CDR3 coding sequence is TGCAGCGAACTAGCGGGGGGCCCCGATGAGCAGTTCTTC.

The CDR3 sequence: CASSSPWGQGARNYGYTF. The CDR3 DNA follows: TGTGCCAGCAGCTCCCCCTGGGGCCAGGGGGCGCGGAACTATGGCTACACCTTC. This chain connects TRBV5-8 to TRBJ1-2, with TRBD1 identical over 8 bases. The CDR3 runs to 18 residues. V lost 3 bases, J lost 2 bases, and 15 bases stayed unmatched. The germline V gene has CDR1 SGHTS and CDR2 YDEGEE.

This clone came up once. The rearrangement joins TRBV7-2 to TRBJ1-2; the match to TRBD1 covers 8 bases. Germline V gene data show CDR1 as SGHTA and CDR2 as FQGNSA. This CDR3 is 16 amino acids long. V trimming: 2 bases; J trimming: 7 bases; junction bases outside the gene matches: 12. The CDR3 DNA follows: TGTGCCAGCAGCTTATCAACAGGACAGGGCGTATCTGGCTACACCTTC. It is translated as CASSLSTGQGVSGYTF.

This chain links TRBV2 with TRBJ2-7; D remains ambiguous. The CDR3 sequence is 14 residues long. V was trimmed by 7 bases and J by 3 bases, leaving 16 bases between them. Per the germline V gene, CDR1 is SNHLY and CDR2 is FYNNEI. This CDR3 is CASTLRLTDYEQYF. For the CDR3, the DNA is TGTGCCAGCACTCTCCGACTCACCGACTACGAGCAGTACTTC.

CDR3 in DNA: TGTGCCAGCAGAAGGAAGATACAACGAGCGGGGGGGCTGATGAATGAGCAGTTCTTC. This encodes CASRRKIQRAGGLMNEQFF. The chain carries TRBV6-8 and TRBJ2-1; 10 nucleotides match TRBD2. V shed 6 bases, J shed 7 bases, and the junction held 21 bases outside the gene matches. The CDR3 extends over 19 amino acids. Germline V CDR1 and CDR2: MNHGY, SAAAGT.

The sample holds a few counts of this clone. The chain combines TRBV19 with TRBJ1-5; D is uncertain. The CDR3 has 15 residues. Trimming cost V 4 bases and J 0 bases, with 10 bases left between them. CDR1 is LNHDA and CDR2 is SQIVND in the germline V gene (reference sequence). As DNA, the CDR3 is TGTGCCAGTAGTAGAAGTCAGTATAGCAATCAGCCCCAGCATTTT. It translates to CASSRSQYSNQPQHF.

The chain employs TRBV5-5 and TRBJ2-5; perhaps TRBD2 as D (6 bases). CDR3 length equals 14 residues. The V and J ends lost 4 bases and 5 bases respectively, with 15 bases between them. Germline lookup yields CDR1 SGHKS and CDR2 YYEKEE (reference sequence). The CDR3 reads CASSGAGIEETQYF. The CDR3 nucleotides are TGTGCCAGCAGCGGGGCGGGGATTGAGGAGACCCAGTACTTC. The full variable domain, its missing parts supplied by reference TRBV5-5 and TRBJ2-5, is DAGVTQSPTHLIKTRGQQVTLRCSPISGHKSVSWYQQVLGQGPQFIFQYYEKEERGRGNFPDRFSARQFPNYSSELNVNALLLGDSALYLCASSGAGIEETQYFGPGTRLLVL.